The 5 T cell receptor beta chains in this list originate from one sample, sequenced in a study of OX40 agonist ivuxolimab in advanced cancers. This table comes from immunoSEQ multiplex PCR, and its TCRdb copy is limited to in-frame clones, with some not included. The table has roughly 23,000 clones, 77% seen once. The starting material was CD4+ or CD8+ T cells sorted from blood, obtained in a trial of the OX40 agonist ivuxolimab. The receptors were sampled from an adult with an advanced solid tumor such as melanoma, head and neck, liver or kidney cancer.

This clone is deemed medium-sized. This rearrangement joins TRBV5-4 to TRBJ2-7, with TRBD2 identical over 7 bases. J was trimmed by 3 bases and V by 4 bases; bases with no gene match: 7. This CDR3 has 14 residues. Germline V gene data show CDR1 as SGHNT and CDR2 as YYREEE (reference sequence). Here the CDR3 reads CASSVGTNLYEQYF. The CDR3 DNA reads TGTGCCAGCAGCGTCGGGACTAACCTCTACGAGCAGTACTTC.

Here the CDR3 reads CASSPQREGRETQYF. The DNA for the CDR3 is TGTGCCAGCAGCCCCCAGCGGGAGGGCCGTGAGACCCAGTACTTC. The chain employs TRBV7-8 and TRBJ2-5, with 10 bases fitting TRBD2. The CDR3 contains 15 residues. Germline CDR1 and CDR2: SGHVS and FQNEAQ. The junction had 8 bases not matched to a gene; V was cut back by 5 bases and J by 5 bases.

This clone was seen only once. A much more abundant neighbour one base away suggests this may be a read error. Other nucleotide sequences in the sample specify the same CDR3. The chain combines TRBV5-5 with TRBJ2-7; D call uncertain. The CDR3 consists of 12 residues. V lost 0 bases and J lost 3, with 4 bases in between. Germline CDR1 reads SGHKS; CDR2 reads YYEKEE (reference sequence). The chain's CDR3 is CASSLDGYEQYF. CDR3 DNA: TGTGCCAGCAGCTTGGACGGCTACGAGCAGTACTTC.

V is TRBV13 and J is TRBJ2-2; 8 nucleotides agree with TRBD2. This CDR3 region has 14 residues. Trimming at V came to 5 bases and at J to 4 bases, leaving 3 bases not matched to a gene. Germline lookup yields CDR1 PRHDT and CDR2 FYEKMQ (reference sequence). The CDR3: CASSTSGSTGELFF. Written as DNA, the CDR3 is TGTGCCAGCAGCACTAGCGGCAGCACCGGGGAGCTGTTTTTT.

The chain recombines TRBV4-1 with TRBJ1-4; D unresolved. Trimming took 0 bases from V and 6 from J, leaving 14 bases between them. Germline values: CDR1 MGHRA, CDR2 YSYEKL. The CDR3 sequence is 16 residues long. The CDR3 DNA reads TGCGCCAGCAGCCAAGATTCGGGTTGGAGTTATGAAAAACTGTTTTTT. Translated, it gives CASSQDSGWSYEKLFF.